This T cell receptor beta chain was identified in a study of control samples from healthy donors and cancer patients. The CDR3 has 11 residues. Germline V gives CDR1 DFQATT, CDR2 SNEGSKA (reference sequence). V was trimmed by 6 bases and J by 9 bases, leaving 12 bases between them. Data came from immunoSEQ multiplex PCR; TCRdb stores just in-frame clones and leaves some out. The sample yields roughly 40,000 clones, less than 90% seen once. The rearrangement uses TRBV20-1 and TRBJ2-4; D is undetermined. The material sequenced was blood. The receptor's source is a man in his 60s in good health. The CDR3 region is CSATYRSIQYF. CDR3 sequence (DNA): TGCAGTGCAACGTACCGGAGCATTCAGTACTTC.